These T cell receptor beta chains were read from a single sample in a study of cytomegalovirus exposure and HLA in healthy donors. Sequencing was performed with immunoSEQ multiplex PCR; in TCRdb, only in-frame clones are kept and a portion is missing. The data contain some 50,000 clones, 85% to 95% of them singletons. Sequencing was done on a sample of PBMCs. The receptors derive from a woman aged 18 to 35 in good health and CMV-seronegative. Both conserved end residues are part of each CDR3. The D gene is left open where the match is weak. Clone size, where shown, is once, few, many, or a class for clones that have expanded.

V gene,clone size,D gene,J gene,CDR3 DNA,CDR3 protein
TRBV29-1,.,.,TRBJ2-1,TGCAGCGTGAGAAGAGGCAATGAGCAGTTCTTC,CSVRRGNEQFF
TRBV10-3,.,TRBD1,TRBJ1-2,TGTGCCATCTCCGGGACAGGGGGCTTCACCTTC,CAISGTGGFTF
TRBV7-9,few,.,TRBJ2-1,TGTGCCAGCAGCTTCCGCGACTCCCCACAATACAATGAGCAGTTCTTC,CASSFRDSPQYNEQFF
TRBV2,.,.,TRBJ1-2,TGTGCCAGCACTTCGGGGATAGGTCACTATGGCTACACCTTC,CASTSGIGHYGYTF
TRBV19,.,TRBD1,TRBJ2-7,TGTGCCAGTAGTGCCCGGGACAGACCAGCCTACGAGCAGTACTTC,CASSARDRPAYEQYF
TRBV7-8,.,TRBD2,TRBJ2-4,TGTGCCAGCAGCTTAGAATTTAGCGGGGAACCAAACATTCAGTACTTC,CASSLEFSGEPNIQYF
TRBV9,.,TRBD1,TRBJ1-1,TGTGCCAGCAGCGATGCGACAGGGCCATGGTCTTTGAACACTGAAGCTTTCTTT,CASSDATGPWSLNTEAFF
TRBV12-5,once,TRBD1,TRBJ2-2,TGTGCTAGTGGTTTGGTACAGGGGGCGTTAGACACCGGGGAGCTGTTTTTT,CASGLVQGALDTGELFF
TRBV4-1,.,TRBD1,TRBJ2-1,TGCGCCAGCAGCCAGCAGACCGGACAGGACAATGAGCAGTTCTTC,CASSQQTGQDNEQFF
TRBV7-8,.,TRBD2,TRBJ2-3,TGTGCCAGCAGCCCGGCTCTGGGGCTAGCGGGGGACACAGATACGCAGTATTTT,CASSPALGLAGDTDTQYF
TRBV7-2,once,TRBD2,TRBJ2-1,TGTGCCAGCAGCTTCCCTGTAGGTGCGGGAGGGTACAATGAGCAGTTCTTC,CASSFPVGAGGYNEQFF
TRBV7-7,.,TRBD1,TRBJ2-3,TGTGCCAGCAGCAACGGACAGGTGCACACAGATACGCAGTATTTT,CASSNGQVHTDTQYF
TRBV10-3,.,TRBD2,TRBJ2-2,TGTGCCATCAGTGAGTCAAGCGGGAGGGCCGACACCGGGGAGCTGTTTTTT,CAISESSGRADTGELFF
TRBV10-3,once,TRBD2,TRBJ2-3,TGTGCCATCAGTGAGGGGGTAGCGGGAGCCCGCACAGATACGCAGTATTTT,CAISEGVAGARTDTQYF
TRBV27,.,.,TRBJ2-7,TGTGCCAGCAGTTTTCGCAGGGGAAGGTACGAGCAGTACTTC,CASSFRRGRYEQYF
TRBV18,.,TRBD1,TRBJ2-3,TGTGCCAGCTCACCGGGACAGGGGGCTTCAGATACGCAGTATTTT,CASSPGQGASDTQYF
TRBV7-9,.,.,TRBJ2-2,TGTGCCAGCAGCTTACTACAGGTGAACACCGGGGAGCTGTTTTTT,CASSLLQVNTGELFF
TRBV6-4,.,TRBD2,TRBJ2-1,TGTGCCAGCAGTGAAGGACTAGCGGGGGTGGAGGAGCAGTTCTTC,CASSEGLAGVEEQFF
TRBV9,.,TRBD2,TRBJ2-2,TGTGCCAGCAGCGTAGCTGAGACTAGCCGCTTGATCCCCGGGGAGCTGTTTTTT,CASSVAETSRLIPGELFF
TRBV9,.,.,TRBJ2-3,TGTGCCAGCAGCGACTCAGATACGCAGTATTTT,CASSDSDTQYF
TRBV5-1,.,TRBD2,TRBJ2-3,TGCGCCAGCAGCTTGGTTAGCGGGGGGTCACACACAGATACGCAGTATTTT,CASSLVSGGSHTDTQYF
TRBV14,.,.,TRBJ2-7,TGTGCCAGCAGCCCCCAGGGGAGCTACGAGCAGTACTTC,CASSPQGSYEQYF
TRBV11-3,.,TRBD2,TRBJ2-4,TGTGCCAGCAGCCGTGGACTAGTCCCCCCCATTCAGTACTTC,CASSRGLVPPIQYF
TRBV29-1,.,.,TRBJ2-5,TGCAGCGTTGTGGGCCCTTGGCAGATCCAAGAGACCCAGTACTTC,CSVVGPWQIQETQYF
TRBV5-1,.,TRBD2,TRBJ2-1,TGCGCCAGCAGCACTGTTGGCGGGACTAGGACTCCCGTGGTCTCCTACAATGAGCAGTTCTTC,CASSTVGGTRTPVVSYNEQFF
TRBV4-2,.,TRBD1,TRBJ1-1,TGTGCCAGCAGCCAAGGGGAACGGGACAGTATCATGAACACTGAAGCTTTCTTT,CASSQGERDSIMNTEAFF
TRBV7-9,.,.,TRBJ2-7,TGTGCCAGCAGCCCGAGACAGGCGGCTCACGAGCAGTACTTC,CASSPRQAAHEQYF
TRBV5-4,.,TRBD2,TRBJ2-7,TGTGCCAGCAGCTTGGGACTAGCAGATTACGAGCAGTACTTC,CASSLGLADYEQYF
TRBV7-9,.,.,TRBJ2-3,TGTGCCAGCAGCCCGCCGGCGGTAGGTACGCAGTATTTT,CASSPPAVGTQYF
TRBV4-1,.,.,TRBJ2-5,TGCGCCAGCAGCCAAGAGAACAGCCAAGAGACCCAGTACTTC,CASSQENSQETQYF
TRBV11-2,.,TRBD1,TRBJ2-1,TGTGCCAGCAGCCAAGGGGTCGAGGGGGCGCAGTTCTTC,CASSQGVEGAQFF
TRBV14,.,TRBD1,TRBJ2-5,TGTGCCAGCCGTAGGACAGGGGAGGGTGTTGAGGAGACCCAGTACTTC,CASRRTGEGVEETQYF
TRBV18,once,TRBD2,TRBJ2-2,TGTGCCAGTGCCTCCTTGACTAGCCGTACAACCGGGGAGCTGTTTTTT,CASASLTSRTTGELFF
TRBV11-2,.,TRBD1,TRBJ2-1,TGTGCCAGCAGCAGAAACACAGGGGGCTTGAATGAGCAGTTCTTC,CASSRNTGGLNEQFF
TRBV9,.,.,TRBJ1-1,TGTGCCAGCAGCGTAGGTGGTGGAGCACAGAACACTGAAGCTTTCTTT,CASSVGGGAQNTEAFF
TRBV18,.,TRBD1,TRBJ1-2,TGTGCCAGCTCACCACCATGGCGACAGGGAGACGGCTACACCTTC,CASSPPWRQGDGYTF
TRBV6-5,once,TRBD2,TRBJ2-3,TGTGCCAGCAGTTACTCCTGGACTAGCAAGGATACGCAGTATTTT,CASSYSWTSKDTQYF
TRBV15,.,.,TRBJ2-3,TGTGCCACCAGCAGAAGCAGGGGAGGGACAGATACGCAGTATTTT,CATSRSRGGTDTQYF
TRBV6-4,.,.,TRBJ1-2,TGTGCCAGCAGTGACTCGAGGGCGCTTGGGAGAGCCTATGGCTACACCTTC,CASSDSRALGRAYGYTF
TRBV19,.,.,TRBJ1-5,TGTGCCAGTAGTATTGCGACCGCGGATCAGCCCCAGCATTTT,CASSIATADQPQHF
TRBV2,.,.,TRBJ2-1,TGTGCCAGCAGTTTTGGGACTGCGCAGGAGCAGTTCTTC,CASSFGTAQEQFF
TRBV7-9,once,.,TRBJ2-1,TGTGCCAGCAGCTTATTGGCGGGGAGATCGTACAATGAGCAGTTCTTC,CASSLLAGRSYNEQFF
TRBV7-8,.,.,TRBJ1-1,TGTGCCAGCAGCCAACAGGGTCGGACTGAAGCTTTCTTT,CASSQQGRTEAFF
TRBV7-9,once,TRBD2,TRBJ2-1,TGTGCCAGCAGCTTAGTAGGACTAGCGGTTAATGAGCAGTTCTTC,CASSLVGLAVNEQFF
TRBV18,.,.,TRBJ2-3,TGTGCCAGCTCACTGGGGCCTGGGACAGATACGCAGTATTTT,CASSLGPGTDTQYF
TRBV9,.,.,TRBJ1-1,TGTGCCAGCAGCGCCGGACAGTTCACTGAAGCTTTCTTT,CASSAGQFTEAFF
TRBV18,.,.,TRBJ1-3,TGTGCCAGCTCACCACTCTCGTCAGGGATATCTGGAAACACCATATATTTT,CASSPLSSGISGNTIYF
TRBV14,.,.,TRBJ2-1,TGTGCCAGCAGCCGGTCAGGACAATACAATGAGCAGTTCTTC,CASSRSGQYNEQFF
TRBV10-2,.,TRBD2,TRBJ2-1,TGCGCCAGCAATCTAGCGGGACCATACAATGAGCAGTTCTTC,CASNLAGPYNEQFF
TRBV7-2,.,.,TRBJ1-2,TGTGCCAGCAGCTTAGCCTCGCGGGGCGACTATGGCTACACCTTC,CASSLASRGDYGYTF
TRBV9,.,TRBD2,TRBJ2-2,TGTGCCAGCAGCGTAGTCAGCGGGGGGCCCGCGAACACCGGGGAGCTGTTTTTT,CASSVVSGGPANTGELFF
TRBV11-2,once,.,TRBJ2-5,TGTGCCAGCAGCCCCGCGGCGGAGACCCAGTACTTC,CASSPAAETQYF
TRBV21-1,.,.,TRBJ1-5,TGTGCCAGCAGCAAAGCTGAGCGCCAAAATCAGCCCCAGCATTTT,CASSKAERQNQPQHF
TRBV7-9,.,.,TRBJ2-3,TGTGCCAGCAGCACGCACAAGGAGCTCACAGATACGCAGTATTTT,CASSTHKELTDTQYF
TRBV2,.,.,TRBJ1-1,TGTGCCAGCGGGCTCGGGGTTAACACTGAAGCTTTCTTT,CASGLGVNTEAFF
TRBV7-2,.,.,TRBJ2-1,TGTGCCAGCAGCCATCTTAAAGACTCCCCCTCCTACAATGAGCAGTTCTTC,CASSHLKDSPSYNEQFF
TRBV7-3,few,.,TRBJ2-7,TGTGCCAGCAGCTCACCCCGGGACACCTACGAGCAGTACTTC,CASSSPRDTYEQYF
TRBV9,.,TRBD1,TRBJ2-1,TGTGCCAGCAGCGTAGGGACAGGAAACTACAATGAGCAGTTCTTC,CASSVGTGNYNEQFF
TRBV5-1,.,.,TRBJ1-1,TGCGCCAGCAGCCCGGACCCGGGACAATTGAACACTGAAGCTTTCTTT,CASSPDPGQLNTEAFF
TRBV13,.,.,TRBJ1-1,TGTGCCAGCAGCTGGGCCCAGGTAGTCAAAGCTTTCTTT,CASSWAQVVKAFF